This T cell receptor beta chain came from a study of T cell repertoires in cytomegalovirus infection. TCRdb recomputed calls from the reads with MiXCR, one row per CDR3 protein. The sample has 110,000 to 150,000 distinct CDR3 sequences; approximately 30% are singletons. This clonotype showed up just a few times. Its matching antigen is unknown. Germline values: CDR1 PRHDT, CDR2 FYEKMQ (reference sequence). The CDR3 sequence is 16 residues long. V was cut by 5 bases and J by 0 bases, with 14 bases left in between. This TCR was recovered from a human donor in good health (CMV status not recorded). Some clones in this sample may be carry-over from other donors' samples. The V call is TRBV13, the J call TRBJ2-1, with D possibly TRBD1 on 5 matching bases. The sequencing here drew on CD8+ T cells from cultured PBMCs, taken from culture after CMV antigen stimulation. The CDR3 region is CASSEDRTGSYNEQFF. CDR3 nucleotide sequence: TGTGCCAGCAGCGAGGATCGTACAGGCTCCTACAATGAGCAGTTCTTC.